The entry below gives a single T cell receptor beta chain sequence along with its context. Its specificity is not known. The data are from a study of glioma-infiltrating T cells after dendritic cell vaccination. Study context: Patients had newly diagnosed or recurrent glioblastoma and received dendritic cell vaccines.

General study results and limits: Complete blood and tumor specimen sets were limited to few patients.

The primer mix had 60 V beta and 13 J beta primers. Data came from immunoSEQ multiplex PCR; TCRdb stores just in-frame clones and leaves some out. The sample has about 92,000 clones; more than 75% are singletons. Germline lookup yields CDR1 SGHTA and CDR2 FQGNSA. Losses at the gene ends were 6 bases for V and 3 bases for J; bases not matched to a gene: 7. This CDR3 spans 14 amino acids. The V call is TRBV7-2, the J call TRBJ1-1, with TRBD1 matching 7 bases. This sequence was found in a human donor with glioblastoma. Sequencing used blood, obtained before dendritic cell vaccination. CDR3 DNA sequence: TGTGCCAGCAGGAACAACAGGGGTGACACTGAAGCTTTCTTT. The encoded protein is CASRNNRGDTEAFF.